This TCR beta chain was sequenced during a study of cytomegalovirus exposure and HLA in healthy donors. Study-level results: The analysis excluded some indistinguishable V segments, including TRBV6-2 and TRBV6-3. Analysis was performed later, and it showed HLA-associated TCR beta chains to be more clonally expanded than equally common others.

Germline V gene sequence: CDR1 LNHDA, CDR2 SQIVND (reference sequence). The CDR3 totals 15 residues. Trimming shortened V by 6 bases and J by 7 bases, and 19 bases separated the two germline ends. Only a few counts were recorded for this clone. As yet, its antigen is unknown. The PCR used 60 Vbeta and 13 Jbeta primers. Libraries were prepared by immunoSEQ multiplex PCR; TCRdb keeps only in-frame clonotypes and omits some of them. The data hold some 140,000 clones, with roughly 70% observed a single time. The chain joins TRBV19 to TRBJ1-5; perhaps TRBD1 as D (6 bases). The receptor's source is a man aged 40-49 years in good health and CMV-seronegative. Material for sequencing was PBMCs. Here the CDR3 reads CASRDGQGRGQPQHF. CDR3 DNA: TGTGCCAGTAGAGATGGCCAGGGGAGAGGCCAGCCCCAGCATTTT. The variable domain in full, completed from reference TRBV19 and TRBJ1-5, reads DGGITQSPKYLFRKEGQNVTLSCEQNLNHDAMYWYRQDPGQGLRLIYYSQIVNDFQKGDIAEGYSVSREKKESFPLTVTSAQKNPTAFYLCASRDGQGRGQPQHFGDGTRLSIL.